This TCR beta chain was captured by sequencing in a study of cytomegalovirus exposure and HLA in healthy donors. Study background: T cells numbering around 200 million yielded some 100 million unique TCR beta sequences in an earlier analysis. Around 83% of 350 to 400 genotyped donors fell in the Caucasian-associated ancestry cluster.

Trimming stripped 1 base from V and 3 bases from J, with 10 bases between. The CDR3 has 15 residues. The V gene's germline CDR1 is PRHDT and CDR2 FYEKMQ (reference sequence). In the PCR, 60 Vbeta and 13 Jbeta primers were used. Sequenced by immunoSEQ multiplex PCR; TCRdb stores in-frame clones only, minus some. The data hold some 84,000 clones, with roughly 80% observed a single time. The receptor comes from a boy between 10 and 17 years old in good health and CMV-seronegative. Sequencing was performed on PBMCs. J is TRBJ2-1 and V is TRBV13; weak D call: TRBD1 (5 bases). Here the CDR3 DNA reads TGTGCCAGCAGCTTAGAGGGGATCAACTACAATGAGCAGTTCTTC. Its protein is CASSLEGINYNEQFF.